These T cell receptor beta chains were read from a single sample in a study of spatial heterogeneity in lung cancer. Each CDR3 protein gets one entry after TCRdb re-called the 5' RACE reads with MiXCR. Of some 34,000 distinct CDR3 sequences detected, roughly 6.5% appear once; the ten largest clones hold around 30%. This sample comprised PBMCs, obtained at surgery. These receptors were collected from a female donor with early-stage non-small cell lung cancer. Both conserved end residues are part of each CDR3. The D gene is left open where the match is weak. Size is omitted from some rows. Given values are once, few, many or a class for expanded clones.

V,D,J,size,CDR3,DNA
TRBV6-2/TRBV6-3,-,TRBJ2-1,few,CASSYEAAVYNEQFF,TGTGCCAGCAGTTACGAGGCGGCTGTCTACAATGAGCAGTTCTTC
TRBV2,-,TRBJ1-2,-,CASSTGPIYGYTF,TGTGCCAGCAGCACCGGCCCGATCTATGGCTACACCTTC
TRBV5-6,TRBD1,TRBJ2-7,many,CASSLEDRVKQYF,TGTGCCAGCAGCTTGGAGGACAGGGTGAAGCAGTACTTC
TRBV20-1,TRBD1,TRBJ1-5,-,CSASPGQGLDQPQHF,TGCAGTGCCTCTCCGGGACAGGGTTTGGATCAGCCCCAGCATTTT
TRBV11-2,-,TRBJ1-6,-,CASSLGGPYRSLHF,TGTGCCAGCAGCTTAGGGGGGCCTTACAGGTCGCTCCACTTT
TRBV5-1,-,TRBJ1-3,many,CASSPDGQTGNTIYF,TGCGCCAGCAGCCCCGACGGCCAAACTGGAAACACCATATATTTT
TRBV6-5,TRBD1,TRBJ2-4,few,CASSFQGDTIQYF,TGTGCCAGCAGTTTCCAGGGGGATACCATTCAGTACTTC
TRBV2,TRBD2,TRBJ2-3,many,CARPAAGGTDTQYF,TGTGCCAGGCCAGCAGCGGGGGGCACAGATACGCAGTATTTT
TRBV15,-,TRBJ1-2,many,CATSRDEQGRYGYTF,TGTGCCACCAGCAGAGATGAACAAGGGAGGTATGGCTACACCTTC
TRBV2,-,TRBJ2-1,-,CASTLMGRGSPNEQFF,TGTGCCAGCACCCTCATGGGGCGGGGTTCCCCCAATGAGCAGTTCTTC
TRBV2,TRBD2,TRBJ2-5,many,CASSGIGTSFF,TGTGCCAGCAGTGGCATAGGGACTAGCTTCTTC
TRBV6-1,TRBD2,TRBJ2-5,-,CARTGGRQETQYF,TGTGCCAGGACGGGGGGGCGGCAAGAGACCCAGTACTTC
TRBV19,-,TRBJ2-1,few,CASSALGSYNEQFF,TGTGCCAGTAGCGCCCTTGGCTCCTACAATGAGCAGTTCTTC
TRBV7-8,-,TRBJ2-5,many,CASSAGYRDQETQYF,TGTGCCAGCAGCGCAGGTTACAGAGACCAAGAGACCCAGTACTTC
TRBV6-5,TRBD1,TRBJ1-6,-,CASRPGGRPQGSPLHF,TGTGCCAGCAGGCCAGGGGGCCGGCCACAAGGTTCACCCCTCCACTTT
TRBV12-3/TRBV12-4,TRBD1,TRBJ2-3,-,CASSGARGHPSTDTQYF,TGTGCCAGCAGTGGGGCCAGGGGGCATCCTAGCACAGATACGCAGTATTTT
TRBV14,-,TRBJ2-1,few,CASSQDLYNEQFF,TGTGCCAGCAGCCAAGACTTATACAATGAGCAGTTCTTC
TRBV11-2,TRBD1,TRBJ1-2,many,CASSPTFTGTGVSGYTF,TGTGCCAGCAGCCCCACATTTACCGGGACAGGGGTCTCTGGCTACACCTTC
TRBV6-2/TRBV6-3,-,TRBJ2-7,many,CASSYGESGEQYF,TGTGCCAGCAGTTACGGGGAGTCAGGCGAGCAGTACTTC
TRBV18,-,TRBJ1-4,many,CASSEDRQNEKLFF,TGTGCCAGCTCAGAGGACAGACAGAATGAAAAACTGTTTTTT
TRBV7-6,TRBD1,TRBJ1-4,-,CASSPGTAWANEKLFF,TGTGCCAGCAGCCCCGGGACAGCTTGGGCTAATGAAAAACTGTTTTTT
TRBV7-2,TRBD1,TRBJ1-6,few,CASSFLMGRQGSNSPLHF,TGTGCCAGCAGCTTCCTAATGGGTAGACAGGGGAGTAATTCACCCCTCCACTTT
TRBV9,-,TRBJ2-6,many,CASSAAAGWGANVLTF,TGTGCCAGCAGCGCCGCGGCTGGATGGGGGGCCAACGTCCTGACTTTC